One and the same sample provided the 3 T cell receptor beta chains below, sequenced in a study of memory CD4+ T cells and cytomegalovirus serostatus. This table comes from immunoSEQ multiplex PCR, and its TCRdb copy is limited to in-frame clones, with some not included. The table includes tens of thousands of clones, roughly four fifths detected once. The sort gate was single viable CD3+CD4+CD8-CD45RO+ cells for memory CD4+ T cells. Sequenced: memory CD4+ T cells from blood. All receptors derive from an adult in good health and CMV-seronegative.

The chain employs TRBV14 and TRBJ2-1; the match to TRBD2 covers 11 bases. The J segment lost 5 bases and the V segment lost 4 bases, leaving 7 bases of the junction unmatched. This CDR3 contains 16 residues. Germline CDR1 SGHDN, CDR2 FVKESK. The CDR3: CASSPLAGGPHNEQFF. The DNA of the CDR3 is TGTGCCAGCAGCCCATTAGCGGGGGGGCCCCACAATGAGCAGTTCTTC.

V and J are TRBV7-2 and TRBJ2-1, with TRBD1 matching 11 bases. The CDR3 is 15 residues long. Germline V gives CDR1 SGHTA, CDR2 FQGNSA. V trimming: 4 bases; J trimming: 6 bases; junction bases outside the gene matches: 5. CDR3 in amino acids: CASSWTGGSSNEQFF. The CDR3 bases are TGTGCCAGCAGCTGGACAGGGGGCTCAAGCAATGAGCAGTTCTTC.

This chain connects TRBV7-8 to TRBJ1-5; 7 bases fit TRBD1. From germline, CDR1 is SGHVS and CDR2 FQNEAQ. The CDR3 consists of 16 residues. V trimming: 5 bases; J trimming: 2 bases; junction bases outside the gene matches: 9. CDR3 coding DNA: TGTGCCAGCAGCCCCGGAGGGGGCCAAGGCAATCAGCCCCAGCATTTT. Translating gives CASSPGGGQGNQPQHF. Full variable domain (outside the CDR3, taken from reference TRBV7-8 and TRBJ1-5): GAGVSQSPRYKVAKRGQDVALRCDPISGHVSLFWYQQALGQGPEFLTYFQNEAQLDKSGLPSDRFFAERPEGSVSTLKIQRTQQEDSAVYLCASSPGGGQGNQPQHFGDGTRLSIL.